The present entry profiles one T cell receptor beta chain with its context. This sample was taken from a study of response to subunit inactivated influenza vaccine. TCRdb redid the calling of the RT-PCR reads with MiXCR, one entry per CDR3 protein. The sample holds about 540,000 distinct CDR3 sequences, 20% to 25% seen once. V shed 6 bases, J shed 4 bases, and the junction held 10 bases outside the gene matches. This CDR3 has 15 amino acids. CDR1 MNHNS and CDR2 SASEGT come from the germline V gene. In addition, the sample was reused for a study of T cells expressing NK-cell markers. This second report adds: UMIs accompanied the 5'RACE template switching by which TCR beta cDNA was made. The CD3+CD56-NKG2C+ fraction of several donors was likewise dominated by these clonotypes.

The rearrangement uses TRBV6-1 and TRBJ1-2; 8 bases align to TRBD1. The sample was CD4+ T cells sorted from PBMCs, taken approximately 12 days after vaccination. The clonotype was recovered from a man over 45 who received an inactivated influenza vaccine. CDR3 sequence reads: CASSPLGQGVYGYTF. CDR3 in DNA: TGTGCCAGCAGCCCCCTCGGACAGGGAGTCTATGGCTACACCTTC.